One sample yielded the 13 T cell receptor beta chains listed below, sequenced in a study of breast tumors, draining lymph nodes, adjacent tissues. TCRdb re-derived calls from the multiplex PCR reads in MiXCR, one entry per CDR3 protein. The sample holds approximately 190,000 distinct CDR3 sequences; 31% are singletons and the top ten take around 4.5%. Breast cancer patients provided tissue from their axillary draining lymph nodes. Sequenced material: axillary lymph node tissue. These receptors originate from a female donor with breast cancer. Some clones in this sample may be carry-over from other donors' samples.

This clonotype appeared many times. The gene calls are TRBV9 and TRBJ1-1; the D is unclear. V lost 0 bases and J lost 8, with 11 bases in between. CDR1 SGDLS and CDR2 YYNGEE come from the germline V gene. The CDR3 contains 13 residues. The CDR3 protein is CASSVASGGEAFF. For the CDR3, the DNA is TGTGCCAGCAGCGTAGCTTCGGGAGGGGAAGCTTTCTTT.

Ten or more counts support this clonotype. J is TRBJ1-6 and V is TRBV14, with 7 bases identical to TRBD1. The V and J ends lost 0 bases and 10 bases, in that order; junction bases with no gene match: 6. The V gene's germline CDR1 is SGHDN and CDR2 FVKESK. This CDR3 has 15 amino acids. The CDR3 protein is CASSQEVTGRSPLHF. The DNA of the CDR3 is TGTGCCAGCAGCCAAGAGGTGACAGGGCGGTCACCCCTCCACTTT.

As concerns this clonotype: This may be a read error: a much more frequent sequence differs by one nucleotide. This CDR3 reads CASRPAGTLYGYAF. CDR3 sequence (DNA): TGCGCCAGCAGGCCGGCCGGGACCCTCTATGGCTACGCCTTC. The genes are TRBV4-1 and TRBJ1-2, with a weak D call TRBD1 (5 bases). Germline CDR1 is MGHRA and CDR2 is YSYEKL. The CDR3 covers 14 residues.

In this sample, this clonotype turned up many times. The chain combines TRBV4-2 with TRBJ2-1, with TRBD1 matching 7 bases. The length of the CDR3 is 15 residues. CDR1 and CDR2 from the germline V gene are LGHNA and YNFKEQ. The ends lost 3 bases at V and 7 bases at J; junction bases unmatched: 9. The CDR3 DNA is TGTGCCAGCAGCCAGGCCTGGGGACAGTATAATGAGCAGTTCTTC. This translates into CASSQAWGQYNEQFF.

This clonotype appeared many times. The chain is built from TRBV30 and TRBJ1-5, with D possibly being TRBD1 (5 bases). Per germline, CDR1 GTSNPN and CDR2 SVGIG (reference sequence). The CDR3 loop spans 14 amino acids. Trimming removed 3 bases at V and 0 bases at J, with 9 bases between. The CDR3: CAWRERGSNQPQHF. The CDR3, as DNA: TGTGCCTGGAGGGAAAGGGGTAGCAATCAGCCCCAGCATTTT.

At least ten counts were recorded for this clonotype. The junction differs from germline at one of its ends, possibly a read error. This CDR3 reads CASRPQGIPNQAQHF. The CDR3, as DNA: TGTGCCAGCAGACCACAGGGGATACCCAATCAGGCCCAGCATTTT. The V call is TRBV12-3 or TRBV12-4, the J call TRBJ1-5; 7 bases are a match to TRBD1. The CDR3 runs 15 residues.

This clonotype has a count of ten or more. This chain uses TRBV6-6 with TRBJ1-5; 8 bases map to TRBD1. The CDR3 spans 17 residues. J was trimmed by 6 bases and V by 0 bases; bases with no gene match: 10. CDR1 is MNHNY, CDR2 SVGAGI, per germline (reference sequence). As DNA, the CDR3 is TGTGCCAGCAGTTACTCAGGGCGGCAGGGGGCGAGTCAGCCCCAGCATTTT. This sequence encodes CASSYSGRQGASQPQHF.

This clonotype has a count of ten or more. V and J are TRBV24-1 and TRBJ2-7; no clear D gene. The CDR3 has 13 amino acids. CDR1 KGHDR and CDR2 SFDVKD come from the germline V gene. V was cut by 4 bases and J by 0 bases, with 6 bases left in between. The CDR3 bases are TGTGCCACCAGTGAACCGACCTCCTACGAGCAGTACTTC. The encoded protein is CATSEPTSYEQYF.

Here the CDR3 reads CSLYQSSYNEQFF. The CDR3 DNA follows: TGCAGCTTGTATCAGAGCTCCTACAATGAGCAGTTCTTC. This chain connects TRBV29-1 to TRBJ2-1; no definite D call. V was clipped by 8 bases and J by 0 bases, with 11 bases between them. Germline V gene sequence: CDR1 SQVTM, CDR2 ANQGSEA. This CDR3 spans 13 amino acids.

V and J are TRBV6-1 and TRBJ1-1, with D unresolved. Trimming stripped 7 bases from V and 4 bases from J, with 13 bases between. The CDR3 has 13 amino acids. CDR1 MNHNS and CDR2 SASEGT come from the germline V gene. CDR3 sequence (DNA): TGTGCCAGCAAGGCGGGTTGGGGCACTGAAGCTTTCTTT. Translation: CASKAGWGTEAFF.

On this clonotype: A junction end diverges from the germline sequence, so it may reflect a read error. CDR3 sequence reads: CSARDGAGTSLYGQYF. The DNA for the CDR3 is TGCAGCGCTAGAGATGGGGCCGGGACTAGTTTATACGGGCAGTACTTC. The chain combines TRBV20-1 with TRBJ2-7, with TRBD2 identical over 8 bases. The germline V gene encodes CDR1 DFQATT and CDR2 SNEGSKA (reference sequence). This CDR3 has 16 residues.

At least ten counts were recorded for this clonotype. This rearrangement joins TRBV20-1 to TRBJ2-1, with a tentative D call TRBD1 (6 bases). This CDR3 spans 18 amino acids. CDR1 and CDR2 (germline): DFQATT, SNEGSKA (reference sequence). V was clipped by 5 bases and J by 0 bases, with 23 bases between them. For the CDR3, the DNA is TGCAGTGCTCGCACCCACGGTAGGGGGAAAAGCTCCTACAATGAGCAGTTCTTC. Protein sequence: CSARTHGRGKSSYNEQFF.

As regards this clonotype: One junction end does not reproduce the germline sequence, and a read error may be involved. The chain is built from TRBV27 and TRBJ1-5, with 12 bases lining up with TRBD1. The CDR3 extends over 15 amino acids. Germline V gene data show CDR1 as MNHEY and CDR2 as SMNVEV (reference sequence). The CDR3 DNA sequence: TGTGCCCGCAGTCCGGGACAGGGGGCCTACCAGCCCCAGCATTTT. It codes for CARSPGQGAYQPQHF.